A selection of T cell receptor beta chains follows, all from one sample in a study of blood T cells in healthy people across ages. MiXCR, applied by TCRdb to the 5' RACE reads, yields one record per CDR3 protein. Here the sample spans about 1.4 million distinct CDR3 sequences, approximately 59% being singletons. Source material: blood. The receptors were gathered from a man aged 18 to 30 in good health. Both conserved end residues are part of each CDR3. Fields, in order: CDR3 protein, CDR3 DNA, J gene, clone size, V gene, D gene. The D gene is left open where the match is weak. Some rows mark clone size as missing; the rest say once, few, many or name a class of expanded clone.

CASLIQETQFF | TGTGCCAGCCTAATACAAGAGACCCAGTTCTTC | TRBJ2-1 | . | TRBV2 | .
CASSFTGEAGNTIYF | TGTGCCAGCAGCTTTACAGGGGAAGCTGGAAACACCATATATTTT | TRBJ1-3 | . | TRBV7-2 | TRBD1
CASRSWPKETQYF | TGTGCCAGCAGGAGTTGGCCTAAAGAGACCCAGTACTTC | TRBJ2-5 | . | TRBV21-1 | .
CASGRTSGSPSTDTQYF | TGTGCCAGCGGGAGAACTAGCGGGAGCCCTAGCACAGATACGCAGTATTTT | TRBJ2-3 | . | TRBV6-1 | TRBD2
CSASPPKLYQETQYF | TGCAGTGCTAGCCCCCCCAAATTGTACCAAGAGACCCAGTACTTC | TRBJ2-5 | few | TRBV20-1 | .
CASSISGSFQETQYF | TGTGCCAGCAGCATAAGCGGCTCCTTCCAAGAGACCCAGTACTTC | TRBJ2-5 | . | TRBV7-9 | .
CASSPIPGEPYEQYF | TGCGCCAGCAGCCCTATACCCGGGGAGCCCTACGAGCAGTACTTC | TRBJ2-7 | . | TRBV5-1 | .
CASSFQRDTDTQYF | TGTGCCAGCAGTTTCCAGCGGGACACAGATACGCAGTATTTT | TRBJ2-3 | . | TRBV28 | TRBD2
CASSQLAGQGIYPEAFF | TGCGCCAGCAGCCAACTAGCGGGACAGGGAATATATCCTGAAGCTTTCTTT | TRBJ1-1 | once | TRBV4-1 | TRBD1
CASSYSSRAAVEQYF | TGTGCCAGCAGTTACTCAAGTCGTGCGGCAGTCGAGCAGTACTTC | TRBJ2-7 | . | TRBV6-5 | .
CASSFGTGAVNEQFF | TGCGCCAGCAGCTTCGGGACAGGGGCGGTGAATGAGCAGTTCTTC | TRBJ2-1 | . | TRBV5-1 | TRBD1
CASSQAGLHGNEQFF | TGCGCCAGCAGCCAAGCGGGACTCCACGGCAATGAGCAGTTCTTC | TRBJ2-1 | few | TRBV4-1 | .
CASSKKTGCAYEQYF | TGTGCCAGCAGCAAGAAAACAGGGTGCGCGTACGAGCAGTACTTC | TRBJ2-7 | . | TRBV21-1 | .
CASSLVSWDTEQYF | TGTGCCAGCAGCTTAGTTTCTTGGGACACCGAGCAGTACTTC | TRBJ2-7 | few | TRBV7-2 | .
CASRPPGQAPEAFF | TGTGCCAGCAGGCCTCCGGGACAGGCCCCTGAAGCTTTCTTT | TRBJ1-1 | . | TRBV6-1 | TRBD1
CSARASISGANVLTF | TGCAGTGCTAGAGCCAGCATCTCTGGGGCCAACGTCCTGACTTTC | TRBJ2-6 | . | TRBV20-1 | .
CASSYGGATYEQYF | TGTGCCAGCAGCTATGGAGGGGCAACCTACGAGCAGTACTTC | TRBJ2-7 | . | TRBV7-6 | .
CASSQVAGNTIYF | TGCGCCAGCAGCCAAGTCGCCGGAAACACCATATATTTT | TRBJ1-3 | . | TRBV4-1 | .
CASSPVRLNTEAFF | TGTGCCAGCAGCCCTGTTCGGTTGAACACTGAAGCTTTCTTT | TRBJ1-1 | . | TRBV6-2/TRBV6-3 | .
CASGSTGVANEKLFF | TGTGCTAGTGGTTCTACAGGGGTCGCAAATGAAAAACTGTTTTTT | TRBJ1-4 | . | TRBV12-5 | TRBD1
CASSQDEGSAETQYF | TGTGCCAGCAGCCAAGATGAGGGATCGGCAGAGACCCAGTACTTC | TRBJ2-5 | . | TRBV14 | .
CASSSYRARGEKLFF | TGTGCCAGTAGTTCGTACAGGGCACGAGGTGAAAAACTGTTTTTT | TRBJ1-4 | . | TRBV6-5 | .
CSATGGRLTYEQYF | TGCAGTGCGACCGGGGGACGGTTGACCTACGAGCAGTACTTC | TRBJ2-7 | . | TRBV20-1 | .
CASSYSPYYGYTF | TGTGCCAGCAGTTACTCGCCCTACTATGGCTACACCTTC | TRBJ1-2 | few | TRBV6-5 | .
CASSPSVETGHTF | TGTGCCAGCAGCCCCTCGGTGGAGACTGGCCACACCTTC | TRBJ1-2 | . | TRBV7-9 | .
CSARQGVGTEAFF | TGCAGTGCTAGACAGGGCGTGGGCACTGAAGCTTTCTTT | TRBJ1-1 | . | TRBV20-1 | .
CASSQDTGSLSYNEQFF | TGCGCCAGCAGCCAAGATACAGGGAGCTTATCCTACAATGAGCAGTTCTTC | TRBJ2-1 | . | TRBV4-1 | .
CASSQVGRGGNNEQFF | TGCGCCAGCAGCCAAGTCGGACGGGGGGGCAATAATGAGCAGTTCTTC | TRBJ2-1 | . | TRBV4-1 | TRBD2
CSVATTGGYEQFF | TGCAGCGTTGCCACGACAGGGGGCTATGAGCAGTTCTTC | TRBJ2-1 | . | TRBV29-1 | TRBD1
CASSQGAPQDEQYF | TGTGCCAGCAGCCAAGGAGCCCCACAGGACGAGCAGTACTTC | TRBJ2-7 | . | TRBV3-1 | .
CASKIEAGQETQYF | TGCGCCAGCAAAATTGAGGCAGGGCAAGAGACCCAGTACTTC | TRBJ2-5 | . | TRBV5-1 | .
CASKASYNEQFF | TGTGCCAGCAAGGCGAGCTACAATGAGCAGTTCTTC | TRBJ2-1 | few | TRBV27 | .
CASSLAPSGYTF | TGTGCCAGCAGCTTAGCCCCGAGCGGCTACACCTTC | TRBJ1-2 | few | TRBV7-9 | .
CASSFWTSYEQYF | TGTGCCAGCAGTTTTTGGACATCCTACGAGCAGTACTTC | TRBJ2-7 | . | TRBV28 | .
CASSNQPAARPYSYEQYF | TGTGCCAGCAGCAATCAACCGGCCGCGCGGCCCTACTCCTACGAGCAGTACTTC | TRBJ2-7 | . | TRBV21-1 | .
CASSYPREGTVGEQYF | TGTGCCAGCAGCTATCCGAGGGAGGGTACGGTAGGCGAGCAGTACTTC | TRBJ2-7 | . | TRBV7-9 | TRBD2
CASMTDRGRTYEQYF | TGTGCCAGCATGACTGACAGGGGGCGAACCTACGAGCAGTACTTC | TRBJ2-7 | . | TRBV6-5 | TRBD1
CASSQDGTGYEQYF | TGTGCCAGCAGCCAAGATGGGACAGGTTACGAGCAGTACTTC | TRBJ2-7 | . | TRBV3-1 | TRBD1
CASSQRHPRLAGGHNEQFF | TGTGCCAGCAGCCAACGACACCCTAGACTAGCGGGAGGGCACAATGAGCAGTTCTTC | TRBJ2-1 | . | TRBV4-2 | TRBD2
CASSVARGGEQFF | TGTGCCAGCAGCGTAGCCAGGGGCGGTGAGCAGTTCTTC | TRBJ2-1 | . | TRBV11-2 | .
CASAKRLAGTFYEQYF | TGTGCCAGCGCAAAGAGACTAGCGGGGACCTTCTACGAGCAGTACTTC | TRBJ2-7 | . | TRBV6-1 | TRBD2
CSVGTATEAFF | TGCAGCGTTGGGACAGCAACTGAAGCTTTCTTT | TRBJ1-1 | . | TRBV29-1 | .
CSARALWGGSYNEQFF | TGCAGTGCACGGGCCCTGTGGGGCGGTTCCTACAATGAGCAGTTCTTC | TRBJ2-1 | few | TRBV20-1 | .
CAWTMTGNTEAFF | TGTGCCTGGACAATGACAGGGAACACTGAAGCTTTCTTT | TRBJ1-1 | . | TRBV30 | .
CASSQDPSTGRVLVDEQYF | TGCGCCAGCAGCCAAGATCCTTCTACAGGGAGAGTGCTGGTCGACGAGCAGTACTTC | TRBJ2-7 | . | TRBV4-3 | .
CASSARGLASSYEQYF | TGTGCCAGCAGTGCCCGGGGACTAGCCTCCTCCTACGAGCAGTACTTC | TRBJ2-7 | . | TRBV27 | TRBD2
CASSETGGAYEQYF | TGTGCCAGCAGTGAGACAGGGGGAGCCTACGAGCAGTACTTC | TRBJ2-7 | . | TRBV6-6 | TRBD1
CASSHGQVESPLHF | TGCGCCAGCAGCCACGGGCAGGTTGAATCACCCCTCCACTTT | TRBJ1-6 | . | TRBV5-1 | .
CASRKRDRSNEKLFF | TGTGCCAGCAGGAAACGGGACAGGAGTAATGAAAAACTGTTTTTT | TRBJ1-4 | few | TRBV6-5 | TRBD1
CASKFSKGTGQETQYF | TGTGCCAGCAAGTTCAGCAAGGGGACAGGGCAAGAGACCCAGTACTTC | TRBJ2-5 | . | TRBV2 | TRBD1
CASSTGGGYNEQFF | TGTGCCAGCAGCACTGGGGGCGGATACAATGAGCAGTTCTTC | TRBJ2-1 | few | TRBV12-3/TRBV12-4 | .
CSARDIGTSVYEQYF | TGCAGTGCTAGAGATATCGGGACTAGCGTTTACGAGCAGTACTTC | TRBJ2-7 | . | TRBV20-1 | TRBD2
CASSLSVLFEETQYF | TGTGCCAGCAGCCTTTCCGTGCTTTTCGAAGAGACCCAGTACTTC | TRBJ2-5 | few | TRBV5-6 | .
CSASVRGATLNYGYTF | TGCAGTGCCTCCGTTAGGGGGGCGACCCTTAACTATGGCTACACCTTC | TRBJ1-2 | . | TRBV20-1 | .